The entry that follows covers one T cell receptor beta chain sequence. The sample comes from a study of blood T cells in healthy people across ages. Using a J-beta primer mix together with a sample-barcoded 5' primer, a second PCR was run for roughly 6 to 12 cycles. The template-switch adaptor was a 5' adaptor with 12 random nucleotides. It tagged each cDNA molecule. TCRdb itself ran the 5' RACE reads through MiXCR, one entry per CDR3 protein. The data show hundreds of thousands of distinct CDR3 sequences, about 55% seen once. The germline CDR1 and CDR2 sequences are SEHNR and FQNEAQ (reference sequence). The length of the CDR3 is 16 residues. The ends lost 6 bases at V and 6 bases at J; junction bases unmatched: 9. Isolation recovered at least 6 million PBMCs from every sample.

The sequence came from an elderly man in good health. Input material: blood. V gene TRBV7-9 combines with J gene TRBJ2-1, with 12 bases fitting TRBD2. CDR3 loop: CASSLTSGSLGNEQFF. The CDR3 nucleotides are TGTGCCAGCAGTTTGACTAGCGGGAGTCTTGGCAATGAGCAGTTCTTC.